The rows below give T cell receptor beta chains drawn from one sample of a study of blood T cell repertoires in COVID-19. Produced via immunoSEQ multiplex PCR; TCRdb's table is partial and in-frame only. Of 14,000 to 15,000 clones detected, more than 75% appear once; the ten largest clones hold about 18%. Input material: peripheral blood. These receptors came from a human donor in a cohort sampled during active COVID-19. CDR3s include the opening cysteine and the closing phenylalanine or tryptophan. A D gene is named only where the DNA matches it firmly. The size of a clone is reported for some rows only, either as once, few or many, or as a class for expanded clones.

v_gene	d_gene	abundance	j_gene	CDR3nt	CDR3aa
TRBV7-2	.	.	TRBJ1-2	TGTGCCAGCAGCTTAGAACAGGACAGCTATGGCTACACCTTC	CASSLEQDSYGYTF
TRBV3-1/TRBV3-2	.	.	TRBJ1-2	TGTGCCAGCAGCCAAGATTACGGGATCTATGGCTACACCTTC	CASSQDYGIYGYTF
TRBV19	TRBD2	once	TRBJ2-1	TGTGCCAGTAGTAGCGGGGGGTCCATCTACAATGAGCAGTTCTTC	CASSSGGSIYNEQFF
TRBV15	TRBD1	.	TRBJ1-6	TGTGCCACCAGCTCTCATGGGACAGGTGATTCACCCCTCCACTTT	CATSSHGTGDSPLHF
TRBV28	TRBD1	.	TRBJ2-1	TGTGCCAGCAGCCGGTTCGGACAGGGGTCCTACAATGAGCAGTTCTTC	CASSRFGQGSYNEQFF
TRBV4-2	.	.	TRBJ1-2	TGTGCCAGCAGCCAAGGGGGGGGCGACTATGGCTACACCTTC	CASSQGGGDYGYTF
TRBV5-1	TRBD2	.	TRBJ2-1	TGCGCCAGCAGCCCGGCGGGGGGGAATGTGAATGAGCAGTTCTTC	CASSPAGGNVNEQFF
TRBV6-5	TRBD1	.	TRBJ2-7	TGTGCCAGCAGTTCCACAGGGGGCTACTCCTACGAGCAGTACTTC	CASSSTGGYSYEQYF
TRBV2	.	.	TRBJ1-1	TGTGCCAGCCGTACAGGGCCTGAAGCTTTCTTT	CASRTGPEAFF
TRBV19	.	.	TRBJ1-6	TGTGCCAGTAAGGGGTTGAGCTCCTATAATTCACCCCTCCACTTT	CASKGLSSYNSPLHF
TRBV2	TRBD2	.	TRBJ2-7	TGTGCCAGCAGTGAGGGACTAGCCTACGAGCAGTACTTC	CASSEGLAYEQYF
TRBV6-2/TRBV6-3	.	.	TRBJ2-2	TGTGCCAGCAGCCGCCGACTCCGGACAGCAGGGAACACCGGGGAGCTGTTTTTT	CASSRRLRTAGNTGELFF
TRBV5-4	TRBD1	.	TRBJ2-5	TGTGCCAGCAGTCAACTCGGACAGGGCGCTAAACAAGAGACCCAGTACTTC	CASSQLGQGAKQETQYF
TRBV21-1	.	.	TRBJ1-3	TGTGCCAGCCATCTCGGGACAGTCTCTGGAAACACCATATATTTT	CASHLGTVSGNTIYF
TRBV6-6	.	.	TRBJ1-1	TGTGCCAGCATATACCAGATTTTGGCTTTCTTT	CASIYQILAFF
TRBV4-2	TRBD1	.	TRBJ1-1	TGTGCCAGCAGCCCTGGGGGGACAGACTACGAGAACACTGAAGCTTTCTTT	CASSPGGTDYENTEAFF
TRBV23-1	.	.	TRBJ2-1	TGCGCCAGCAGTCAATCCGGTCCCGTCTCATATGAGCAGTTCTTC	CASSQSGPVSYEQFF
TRBV9	TRBD1	.	TRBJ1-3	TGTGCCAGCAGCGTATTTGACAGGGGCAGCTCTGGAAACACCATATATTTT	CASSVFDRGSSGNTIYF
TRBV12-3/TRBV12-4	.	.	TRBJ2-1	TGTGCCAGCAGCCCTTCGGGGGGCCGTGAGCAGTTCTTC	CASSPSGGREQFF
TRBV12-5	TRBD1	.	TRBJ2-7	TGTGCTAGTGGTTTGACCGGGGACAGGGGCTCCTACGAGCAGTACTTC	CASGLTGDRGSYEQYF
TRBV29-1	.	.	TRBJ2-7	TGCAGCGTTGAAGATAACTACGAGCAGTACTTC	CSVEDNYEQYF
TRBV5-4	TRBD1	.	TRBJ2-1	TGTGCCAGCAGCTTCTGGACAGGGGGCGGAAATGAGCAGTTCTTC	CASSFWTGGGNEQFF
TRBV7-2	TRBD2	.	TRBJ2-1	TGTGCCAGCAGCTCGGGGGGGGGCCAGCCGGGCAATGAGCAGTTCTTC	CASSSGGGQPGNEQFF
TRBV6-2/TRBV6-3	TRBD2	.	TRBJ2-1	TGTGCCAGCAGTTGGCTAGCGGGGGGCGGTGGTGAGCAGTTCTTC	CASSWLAGGGGEQFF
TRBV4-3	.	few	TRBJ1-2	TGCGCCAGCAGCCAAGATCGGCAGGGTTTCGGCTACACCTTC	CASSQDRQGFGYTF
TRBV27	TRBD1	.	TRBJ1-5	TGTGCCAGCAGTTCAGGGGGTCAGCCCCAGCATTTT	CASSSGGQPQHF
TRBV5-6	.	.	TRBJ2-2	TGTGCCAGCAGCTTGGGCGGGGAAAGGACCGGGGAGCTGTTTTTT	CASSLGGERTGELFF
TRBV4-1	.	.	TRBJ2-2	TGCGCTGAGCGTACCGGGGAGCTGTTTTTT	CAERTGELFF
TRBV5-5	.	.	TRBJ2-7	TGTGCCAGCAACACCGGACAGAGTACCTACGAGCAGTACTTC	CASNTGQSTYEQYF
TRBV5-4	TRBD1	large	TRBJ2-5	TGTGCCAGCAGCTTTAAGGGGGCGATGGCAGAGACCCAGTACTTC	CASSFKGAMAETQYF
TRBV24-1	.	.	TRBJ2-7	TGTGCCACCAGTGATTTTCTGGCGGCAGGGGTGGGTGAGGTGCAGTACTTC	CATSDFLAAGVGEVQYF
TRBV18	.	.	TRBJ1-2	TGTGCCAGCTCGCCGTCGGAGGTTCGTAACTATGGCTACACCTTC	CASSPSEVRNYGYTF
TRBV29-1	.	.	TRBJ2-5	TGCAGCGTTGAGCGCGGTCGACGAGAGACCCAGTACTTC	CSVERGRRETQYF
TRBV6-6	TRBD1	.	TRBJ2-2	TGTGCCAGCAGTCGCACATTGACAGGGCGCACCGGGGAGCTGTTTTTT	CASSRTLTGRTGELFF
TRBV27	.	.	TRBJ1-2	TGTGCCACCCGCACAGGGAACAACTATGGCTACACCTTC	CATRTGNNYGYTF
TRBV4-2	.	.	TRBJ2-3	TGTGCCAGCAGCCAAGATATAGTAGCGACAGATACGCAGTATTTT	CASSQDIVATDTQYF
TRBV7-2	.	.	TRBJ1-2	TGTGCCAGCAGCTTAGGGGGGGGAGGCAGGGCGAGCTATGGCTACACCTTC	CASSLGGGGRASYGYTF
TRBV5-1	TRBD1	.	TRBJ1-5	TGCGCCAGCAGCTTGACAGGGGACCAGCCCCAGCATTTT	CASSLTGDQPQHF
TRBV19	.	.	TRBJ1-5	TGTGCCAGTAGTCGGGGGGCGAGGAATCAGCCCCAGCATTTT	CASSRGARNQPQHF
TRBV12-3/TRBV12-4	.	few	TRBJ1-1	TGTGCCAGCAGTTTTAAGGGAGATGGTGAAGCTTTCTTT	CASSFKGDGEAFF
TRBV5-6	.	.	TRBJ1-6	TGTGCCAGCAGCTTGGGTCGGACTTCGAATTCACCCCTCCACTTT	CASSLGRTSNSPLHF
TRBV6-2/TRBV6-3	TRBD1	.	TRBJ1-1	TGTGCCAGCAGTGTCCAGGGGGAAGGAACTGAAGCTTTCTTT	CASSVQGEGTEAFF
TRBV29-1	.	.	TRBJ1-1	TGCAGCGTGCCAAGGCGGGGTACGGGGACTGAAGCTTTCTTT	CSVPRRGTGTEAFF
TRBV19	.	.	TRBJ2-7	TGTGCCAGTAGCTTGACCGGGATTTACGAGCAGTACTTC	CASSLTGIYEQYF
TRBV18	TRBD2	.	TRBJ2-5	TGTGCCAGCTCACCCCCGGCGGGGGGCCAAGAGACCCAGTACTTC	CASSPPAGGQETQYF
TRBV5-5	.	.	TRBJ2-7	TGTGCCAGCAGCTTGGGGCCAGGGAACGAGCAGTACTTC	CASSLGPGNEQYF
TRBV6-2/TRBV6-3	.	.	TRBJ2-1	TGTGCCAGCAGTCTGCGGTCGCCGACGGGGCAGTTCTTC	CASSLRSPTGQFF
TRBV7-9	TRBD1	.	TRBJ1-2	TGTGCCAGCAGCTTAGAGGGGGCGGTTGGCTACACCTTC	CASSLEGAVGYTF
TRBV5-6	TRBD2	.	TRBJ2-1	TGTGCCAGCAGCCCGGGACTAGCGGGGGGGCGGTACAATGAGCAGTTCTTC	CASSPGLAGGRYNEQFF
TRBV5-4	TRBD2	.	TRBJ2-5	TGTGCCAGCAGCTTGGGTCCGCGGGGGGGCCGAGAGACCCAGTACTTC	CASSLGPRGGRETQYF
TRBV7-8	.	.	TRBJ1-1	TGTGCCAGCAGCTTAGCGTGGCAGAACACTGAAGCTTTCTTT	CASSLAWQNTEAFF
TRBV11-3	TRBD2	.	TRBJ2-1	TGTGCCAGCAGCTCGACTAGCGGGGGGCTCCAGTTCTTC	CASSSTSGGLQFF